The 20 T cell receptor beta chains reported below all come from one sample, sequenced in a study of T-cell memory formation after mild COVID-19. MiXCR, run by TCRdb on the 5' RACE reads, gives a single entry per CDR3 protein. This table has approximately 290,000 distinct CDR3 sequences, 7% to 10% appearing once. The sequenced sample was PBMCs or a T cell subset sorted from them (not recorded which). The receptors were gathered from a young man who had mild COVID-19 (a few samples of this study predate the infection). Cell type and time point are not known.

CDR3 nucleotides: TGTGCCAGCACCGCGGGATTTAACTATGGCTACACCTTC. Encoded protein: CASTAGFNYGYTF. The rearrangement uses TRBV5-6 and TRBJ1-2; the D is unclear. Germline V gene lookup returns CDR1 SGHDT and CDR2 YYEEEE. CDR3 length equals 13 residues. Trimming stripped 6 bases from V and 1 base from J, with 10 bases between.

In this sample, this clonotype turned up many times. This chain uses TRBV18 with TRBJ2-7; possibly TRBD1 for D (5 bases). The V end lost 4 bases, the J end lost 6 bases, and 10 bases lay between the germline ends. This CDR3 has 12 residues. CDR1 and CDR2 from the germline V gene are KGHSH and LQKENI. CDR3 coding DNA: TGTGCCAGCTCACAGGGGATCGGCGAGCAGTACGTC. The encoded protein is CASSQGIGEQYV.

CDR3 DNA: TGCGCCAGCAGCTTGGCCGTGGGTGGCTACACCTTC. It codes for CASSLAVGGYTF. This chain joins TRBV5-1 and TRBJ1-2; D is uncertain. Trimming removed 0 bases from V and 7 bases from J, with 7 bases in between. CDR1 and CDR2 from the germline V gene are SGHRS and YFSETQ. The CDR3 covers 12 residues.

The J gene is TRBJ2-5, the V gene TRBV20-1; TRBD2 aligns across 12 bases. J was trimmed by 3 bases and V by 6 bases; bases with no gene match: 14. The CDR3 extends over 17 amino acids. The V gene's germline CDR1 is DFQATT and CDR2 SNEGSKA (reference sequence). The CDR3 protein is CSARNNRLAGEKETQYF. The CDR3 DNA follows: TGCAGTGCCCGAAATAACAGACTAGCGGGGGAGAAAGAGACCCAGTACTTC.

Ten or more counts support this clonotype. The chain carries TRBV5-6 and TRBJ1-2, with a weak D call TRBD1 (6 bases). From germline, CDR1 is SGHDT and CDR2 YYEEEE. V was cut by 0 bases and J by 8 bases, with 14 bases left in between. This CDR3 spans 14 amino acids. CDR3 protein: CASSLAGGQPGYTF. CDR3 nucleotide sequence: TGTGCCAGCAGCTTGGCCGGGGGACAACCCGGCTACACCTTC.

The rearrangement uses TRBV5-1 and TRBJ2-3; D is unresolved. The CDR3 runs to 13 residues. CDR1 and CDR2 (germline): SGHRS, YFSETQ. Trimming took off 3 bases at V and 5 bases at J, with 10 bases between the two ends. CDR3 protein: CASSSITGDTQYF. CDR3 nucleotide sequence: TGCGCCAGCAGCTCGATAACGGGAGATACGCAGTATTTT. Full variable domain (outside the CDR3, taken from reference TRBV5-1 and TRBJ2-3): KAGVTQTPRYLIKTRGQQVTLSCSPISGHRSVSWYQQTPGQGLQFLFEYFSETQRNKGNFPGRFSGRQFSNSRSEMNVSTLELGDSALYLCASSSITGDTQYFGPGTRLTVL.

The chain combines TRBV7-6 with TRBJ2-5; D ambiguous. Germline-derived CDR1 and CDR2 are SGHVS and FNYEAQ. Trimming took off 3 bases at V and 5 bases at J, with 10 bases between the two ends. The CDR3 extends over 13 amino acids. CDR3 nucleotides: TGTGCCAGCAGCTTCCGGTGGCTGGAGACCCAGTACTTC. Protein: CASSFRWLETQYF.

Many counts were recorded for this clonotype. The chain has TRBV5-1 and TRBJ2-5, with D hard to call. Germline loops: CDR1 SGHRS, CDR2 YFSETQ. This CDR3 comprises 12 residues. The V and J ends lost 1 base and 4 bases respectively, with 5 bases between them. CDR3 sequence reads: CASSLLGETQYF. CDR3 in DNA: TGCGCCAGCAGCTTGTTGGGAGAGACCCAGTACTTC.

V usage is TRBV7-9 and J usage is TRBJ2-5; weak D call: TRBD2 (5 bases). Trimming stripped 4 bases from V and 2 bases from J, with 8 bases between. CDR1 is SEHNR, CDR2 FQNEAQ, per germline (reference sequence). The CDR3 consists of 13 residues. The CDR3 protein is CASSSGVQETQYF. CDR3 DNA sequence: TGTGCCAGCAGCTCCGGGGTTCAAGAGACCCAGTACTTC.

This clonotype was seen a handful of times. The chain employs TRBV5-1 and TRBJ2-6; D gene uncertain. V was shortened by 0 bases and J by 1 base, with 5 bases between the two germline ends. The CDR3 totals 15 residues. The germline V gene has CDR1 SGHRS and CDR2 YFSETQ. DNA of the CDR3: TGCGCCAGCAGCTTGGTAGTGTCTGGGGCCAACGTCCTGACTTTC. Residues: CASSLVVSGANVLTF.

This clonotype was observed at least ten times. The rearrangement links TRBV19 to TRBJ2-3; the D is unclear. CDR1 LNHDA and CDR2 SQIVND come from the germline V gene (reference sequence). The CDR3 consists of 11 residues. V was trimmed by 6 bases and J by 2 bases, leaving 3 bases between them. The CDR3 nucleotides are TGTGCCAGTAGGGACACAGATACGCAGTATTTT. Translated: CASRDTDTQYF.

The table lists this clonotype with many counts. This rearrangement joins TRBV7-2 to TRBJ2-6; weak D call: TRBD1 (5 bases). The germline V and J ends were trimmed by 5 bases and 1 base, with 9 bases remaining between them. This CDR3 contains 15 residues. In germline, CDR1 is SGHTA, CDR2 FQGNSA. In DNA form, the CDR3 reads TGTGCCAGCAGCCCCAGGGCTTCTGGGGCCAACGTCCTGACTTTC. It translates to CASSPRASGANVLTF.

This clonotype was seen ten or more times. The genes are TRBV5-1 and TRBJ2-6, with TRBD1 as a possible D gene (5 bases). CDR3 length equals 19 residues. Germline-derived CDR1 and CDR2 are SGHRS and YFSETQ. The V end was cut by 0 bases, the J end by 0 bases, with 16 bases between. DNA for the CDR3: TGCGCCAGCAGCTTGGGGATGGGGCAACCTCGCTCTGGGGCCAACGTCCTGACTTTC. Amino acid sequence: CASSLGMGQPRSGANVLTF.

This clonotype has only one observation. This chain uses TRBV4-2 with TRBJ2-3; D ambiguous. Germline CDR1 is LGHNA and CDR2 is YNFKEQ. The length of the CDR3 is 17 residues. V lost 0 bases and J lost 0, with 13 bases in between. The DNA for the CDR3 is TGTGCCAGCAGCCAAGATATTTGGCGGAATAGCACAGATACGCAGTATTTT. It translates to CASSQDIWRNSTDTQYF.

This clonotype was seen at least ten times. The rearrangement links TRBV7-2 to TRBJ2-7, with D uncertain. The V end was cut by 5 bases, the J end by 6 bases, with 14 bases between. This CDR3 has 13 residues. Germline CDR1 is SGHTA and CDR2 is FQGNSA. CDR3 coding DNA: TGTGCCAGCAGCCCCCCGGGTCCAAGCGAGCAGTACTTC. Protein: CASSPPGPSEQYF. Variable domain in full (rest from reference TRBV7-2 and TRBJ2-7): GAGVSQSPSNKVTEKGKDVELRCDPISGHTALYWYRQSLGQGLEFLIYFQGNSAPDKSGLPSDRFSAERTGGSVSTLTIQRTQQEDSAVYLCASSPPGPSEQYFGPGTRLTVT.

This sequence joins TRBV4-1 and TRBJ1-4; 7 bases line up with TRBD1. The length of the CDR3 is 16 residues. CDR1 is MGHRA and CDR2 is YSYEKL in the germline V gene. V lost 3 bases to trimming and J lost 2 bases; unmatched junction nucleotides: 6. The DNA for the CDR3 is TGCGCCAGCAGCCAGCCCCGGGACAGCACTAATGAAAAACTGTTTTTT. Translation: CASSQPRDSTNEKLFF.

This clonotype has at least ten counts. V usage is TRBV7-2 and J usage is TRBJ2-5, with 11 nucleotides matching TRBD2. Germline V gene sequence: CDR1 SGHTA, CDR2 FQGNSA. The CDR3 sequence is 16 residues long. Trimming cost V 1 base and J 3 bases; bases outside gene matches: 4. For the CDR3, the DNA is TGTGCCAGCAGCTTAGGCCTAGCGGGGGGTGAAGAGACCCAGTACTTC. Translated: CASSLGLAGGEETQYF. The whole variable domain, filled in from reference TRBV7-2 and TRBJ2-5, reads GAGVSQSPSNKVTEKGKDVELRCDPISGHTALYWYRQSLGQGLEFLIYFQGNSAPDKSGLPSDRFSAERTGGSVSTLTIQRTQQEDSAVYLCASSLGLAGGEETQYFGPGTRLLVL.

The chain is built from TRBV6-2 or TRBV6-3 and TRBJ1-6; possibly TRBD1 for D (5 bases). The germline V gene has CDR1 MNHEY and CDR2 SVGEGT. The length of the CDR3 is 17 residues. V was shortened by 5 bases and J by 0 bases, with 14 bases between the two germline ends. The DNA for the CDR3 is TGTGCCAGCAGTCGGGGCCATACAAGCTCCTATAATTCACCCCTCCACTTT. Translated, it gives CASSRGHTSSYNSPLHF.

V and J are TRBV2 and TRBJ1-1; 7 bases fit TRBD1. This CDR3 comprises 14 residues. The trim removed 5 bases at V and 1 base at J, leaving 4 bases unmatched. CDR1 is SNHLY and CDR2 is FYNNEI in the germline V gene. The CDR3 region is CASSSGGANTEAFF. In nucleotides, the CDR3 is TGTGCCAGCAGTTCAGGGGGAGCGAACACTGAAGCTTTCTTT.

This clonotype occurred a few times. This chain links TRBV5-1 with TRBJ1-6, with D unresolved. Per the germline V gene, CDR1 is SGHRS and CDR2 is YFSETQ. The CDR3 has 15 amino acids. V lost 5 bases to trimming and J lost 5 bases, with 14 bases between them. DNA for the CDR3: TGCGCCAGCAGTCTCGGGGTCGGCGATAATTCACCCCTCCACTTT. Translated: CASSLGVGDNSPLHF.